This TCR beta chain was recorded in a study of regulatory T cells in long-lasting Graves disease. iRepertoire HTBI primers and Arm-PCR of CDR3 regions built TCR beta libraries. One entry per CDR3 protein, called by TCRdb with MiXCR from the multiplex PCR reads. The data contain about 460,000 distinct CDR3 sequences, about 15% of them singletons. This clonotype occurred many times. Germline V gene lookup returns CDR1 SNHLY and CDR2 FYNNEI. The CDR3 runs to 14 residues. Trimming took off 2 bases at V and 6 bases at J, with 11 bases between the two ends. This sample's time point: newly diagnosed GD, antithyroid drugs for less than 3 months. PBMC RNA served as the TCR library source. The sample was also linked to a second study, of T cells in Graves' hyperthyroidism and ophthalmopathy. Per that study: Diagnosis relied on clinical symptoms, serum thyroxine and TRAb, thyroid ultrasound and orbital computed tomography.

This chain joins TRBV2 and TRBJ2-1; D unresolved. The TCR comes from a woman aged 45-65 years with Graves disease. Sequences were derived from peripheral blood mononuclear cells (PBMCs), sampled at new diagnosis, from a patient treated with antithyroid drugs. The chain's CDR3 is CASSELRSPNEQFF. CDR3 DNA sequence: TGTGCCAGCAGTGAATTACGCTCGCCCAATGAGCAGTTCTTC. Together with reference TRBV2 and TRBJ2-1, the CDR3 gives the full variable domain: EPEVTQTPSHQVTQMGQEVILRCVPISNHLYFYWYRQILGQKVEFLVSFYNNEISEKSEIFDDQFSVERPDGSNFTLKIRSTKLEDSAMYFCASSELRSPNEQFFGPGTRLTVL.